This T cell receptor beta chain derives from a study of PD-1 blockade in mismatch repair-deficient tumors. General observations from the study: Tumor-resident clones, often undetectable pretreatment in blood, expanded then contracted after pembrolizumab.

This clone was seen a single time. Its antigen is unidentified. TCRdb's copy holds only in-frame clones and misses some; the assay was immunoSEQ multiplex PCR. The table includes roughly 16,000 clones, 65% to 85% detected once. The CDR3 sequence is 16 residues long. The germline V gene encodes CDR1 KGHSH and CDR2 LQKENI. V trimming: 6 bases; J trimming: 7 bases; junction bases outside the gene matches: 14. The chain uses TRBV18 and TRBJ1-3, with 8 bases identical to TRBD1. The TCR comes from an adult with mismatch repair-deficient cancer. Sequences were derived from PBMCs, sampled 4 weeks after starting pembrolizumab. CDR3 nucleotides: TGTGCCAGCTCGGCCGGACAGGGAACCGGAGGTAACACCATATATTTT. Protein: CASSAGQGTGGNTIYF.